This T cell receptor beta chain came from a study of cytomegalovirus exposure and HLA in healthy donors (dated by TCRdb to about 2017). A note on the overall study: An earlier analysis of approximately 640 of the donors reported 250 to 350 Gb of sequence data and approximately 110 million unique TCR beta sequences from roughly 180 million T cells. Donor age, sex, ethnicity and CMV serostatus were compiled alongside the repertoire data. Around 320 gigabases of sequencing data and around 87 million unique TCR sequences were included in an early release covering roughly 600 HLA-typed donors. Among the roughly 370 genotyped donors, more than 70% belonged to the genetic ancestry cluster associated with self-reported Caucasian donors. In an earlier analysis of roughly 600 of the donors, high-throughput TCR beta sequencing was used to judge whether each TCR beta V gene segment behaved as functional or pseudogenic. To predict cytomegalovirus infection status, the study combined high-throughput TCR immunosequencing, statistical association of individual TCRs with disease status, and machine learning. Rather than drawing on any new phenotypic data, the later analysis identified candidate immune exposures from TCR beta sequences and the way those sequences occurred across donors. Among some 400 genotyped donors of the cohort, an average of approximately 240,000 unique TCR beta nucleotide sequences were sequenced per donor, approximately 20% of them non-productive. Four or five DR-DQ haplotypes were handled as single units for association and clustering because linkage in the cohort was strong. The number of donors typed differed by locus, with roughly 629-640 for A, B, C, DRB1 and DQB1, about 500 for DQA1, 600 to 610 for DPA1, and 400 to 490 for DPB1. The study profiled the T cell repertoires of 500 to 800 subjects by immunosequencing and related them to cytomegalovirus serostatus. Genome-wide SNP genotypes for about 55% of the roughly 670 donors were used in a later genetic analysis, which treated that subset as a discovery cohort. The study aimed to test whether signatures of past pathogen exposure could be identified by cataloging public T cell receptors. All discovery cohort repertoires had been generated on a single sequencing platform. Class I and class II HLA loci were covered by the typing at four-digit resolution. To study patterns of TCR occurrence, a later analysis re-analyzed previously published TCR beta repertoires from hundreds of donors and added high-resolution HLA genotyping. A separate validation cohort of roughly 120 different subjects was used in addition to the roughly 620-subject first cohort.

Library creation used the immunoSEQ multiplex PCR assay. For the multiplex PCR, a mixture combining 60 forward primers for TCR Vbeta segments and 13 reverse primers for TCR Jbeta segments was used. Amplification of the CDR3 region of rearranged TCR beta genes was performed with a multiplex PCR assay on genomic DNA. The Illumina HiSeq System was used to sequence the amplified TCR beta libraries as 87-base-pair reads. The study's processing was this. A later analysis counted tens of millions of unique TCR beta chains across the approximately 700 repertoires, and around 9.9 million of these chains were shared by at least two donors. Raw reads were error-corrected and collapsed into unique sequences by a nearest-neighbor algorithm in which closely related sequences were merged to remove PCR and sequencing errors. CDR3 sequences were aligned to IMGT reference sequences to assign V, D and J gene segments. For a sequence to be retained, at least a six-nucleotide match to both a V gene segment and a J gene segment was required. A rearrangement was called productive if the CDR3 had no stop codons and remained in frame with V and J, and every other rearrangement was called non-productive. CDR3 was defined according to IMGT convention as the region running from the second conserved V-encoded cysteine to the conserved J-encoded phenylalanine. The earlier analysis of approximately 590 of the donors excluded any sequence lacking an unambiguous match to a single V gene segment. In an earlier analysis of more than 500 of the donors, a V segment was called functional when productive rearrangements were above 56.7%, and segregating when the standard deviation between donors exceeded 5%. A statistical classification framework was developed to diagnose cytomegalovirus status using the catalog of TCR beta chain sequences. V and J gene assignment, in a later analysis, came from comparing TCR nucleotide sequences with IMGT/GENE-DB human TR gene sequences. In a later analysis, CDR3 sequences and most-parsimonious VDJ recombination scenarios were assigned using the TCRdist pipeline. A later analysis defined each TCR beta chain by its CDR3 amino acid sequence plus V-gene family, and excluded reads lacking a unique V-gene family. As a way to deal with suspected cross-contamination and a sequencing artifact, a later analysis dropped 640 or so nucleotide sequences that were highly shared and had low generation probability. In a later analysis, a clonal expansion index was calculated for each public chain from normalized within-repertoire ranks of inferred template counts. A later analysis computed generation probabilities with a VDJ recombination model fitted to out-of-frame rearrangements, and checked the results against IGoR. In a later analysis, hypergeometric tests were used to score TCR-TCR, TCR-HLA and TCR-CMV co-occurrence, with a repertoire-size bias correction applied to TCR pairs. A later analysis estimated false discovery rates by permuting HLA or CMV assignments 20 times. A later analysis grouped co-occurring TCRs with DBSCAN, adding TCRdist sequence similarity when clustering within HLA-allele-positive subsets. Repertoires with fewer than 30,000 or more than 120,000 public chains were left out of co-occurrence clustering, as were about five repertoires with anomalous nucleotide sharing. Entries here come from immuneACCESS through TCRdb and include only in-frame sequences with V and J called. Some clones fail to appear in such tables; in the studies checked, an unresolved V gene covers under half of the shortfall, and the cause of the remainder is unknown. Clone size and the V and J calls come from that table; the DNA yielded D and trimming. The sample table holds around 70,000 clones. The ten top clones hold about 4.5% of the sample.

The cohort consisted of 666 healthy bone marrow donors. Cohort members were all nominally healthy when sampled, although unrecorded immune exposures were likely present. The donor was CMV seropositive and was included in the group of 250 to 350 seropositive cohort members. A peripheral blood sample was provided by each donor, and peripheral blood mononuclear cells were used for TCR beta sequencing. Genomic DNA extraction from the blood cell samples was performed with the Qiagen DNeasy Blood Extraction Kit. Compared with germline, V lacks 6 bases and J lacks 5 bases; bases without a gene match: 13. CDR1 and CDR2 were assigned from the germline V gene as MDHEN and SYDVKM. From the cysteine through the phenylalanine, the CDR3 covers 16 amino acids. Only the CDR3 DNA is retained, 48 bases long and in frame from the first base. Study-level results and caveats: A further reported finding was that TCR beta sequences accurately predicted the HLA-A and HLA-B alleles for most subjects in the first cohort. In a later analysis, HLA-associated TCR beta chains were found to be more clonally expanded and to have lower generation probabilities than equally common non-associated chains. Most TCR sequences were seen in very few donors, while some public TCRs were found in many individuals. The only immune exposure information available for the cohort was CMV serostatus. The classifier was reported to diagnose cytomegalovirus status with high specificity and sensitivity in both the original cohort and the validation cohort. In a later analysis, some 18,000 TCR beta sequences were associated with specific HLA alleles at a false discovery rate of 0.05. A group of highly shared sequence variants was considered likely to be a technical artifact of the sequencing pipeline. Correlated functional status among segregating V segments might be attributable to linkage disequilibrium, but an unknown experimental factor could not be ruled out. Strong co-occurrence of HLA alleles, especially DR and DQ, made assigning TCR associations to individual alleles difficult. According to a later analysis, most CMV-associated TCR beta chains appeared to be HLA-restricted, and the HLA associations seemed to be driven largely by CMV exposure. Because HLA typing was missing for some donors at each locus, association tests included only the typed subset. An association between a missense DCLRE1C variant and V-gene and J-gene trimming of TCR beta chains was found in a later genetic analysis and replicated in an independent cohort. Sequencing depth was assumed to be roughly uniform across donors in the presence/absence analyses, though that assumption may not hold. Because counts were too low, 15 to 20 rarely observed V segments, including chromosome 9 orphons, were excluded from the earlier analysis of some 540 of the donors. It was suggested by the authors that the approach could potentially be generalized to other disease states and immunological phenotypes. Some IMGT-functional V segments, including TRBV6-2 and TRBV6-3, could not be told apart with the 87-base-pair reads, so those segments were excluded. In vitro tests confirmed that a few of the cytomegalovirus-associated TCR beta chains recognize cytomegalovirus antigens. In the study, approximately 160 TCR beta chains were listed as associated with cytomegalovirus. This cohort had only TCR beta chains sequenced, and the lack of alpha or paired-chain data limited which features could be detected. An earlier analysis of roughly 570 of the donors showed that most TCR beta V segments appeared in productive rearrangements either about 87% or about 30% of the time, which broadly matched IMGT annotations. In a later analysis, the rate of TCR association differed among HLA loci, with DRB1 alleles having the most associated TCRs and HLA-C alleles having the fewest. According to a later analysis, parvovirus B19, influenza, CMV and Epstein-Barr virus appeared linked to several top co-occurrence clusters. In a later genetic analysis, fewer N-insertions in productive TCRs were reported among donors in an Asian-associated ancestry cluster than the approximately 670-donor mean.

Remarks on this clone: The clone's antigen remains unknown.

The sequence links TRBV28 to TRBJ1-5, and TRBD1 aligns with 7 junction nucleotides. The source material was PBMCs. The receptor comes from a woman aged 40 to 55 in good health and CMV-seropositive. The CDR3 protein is CASSLRGGLKHQPQHF. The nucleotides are TGTGCCAGCAGCCTTAGAGGGGGCCTAAAACATCAGCCCCAGCATTTT. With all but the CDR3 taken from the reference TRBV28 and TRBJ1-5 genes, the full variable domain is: DVKVTQSSRYLVKRTGEKVFLECVQDMDHENMFWYRQDPGLGLRLIYFSYDVKMKEKGDIPEGYSVSREKKERFSLILESASTNQTSMYLCASSLRGGLKHQPQHFGDGTRLSIL.